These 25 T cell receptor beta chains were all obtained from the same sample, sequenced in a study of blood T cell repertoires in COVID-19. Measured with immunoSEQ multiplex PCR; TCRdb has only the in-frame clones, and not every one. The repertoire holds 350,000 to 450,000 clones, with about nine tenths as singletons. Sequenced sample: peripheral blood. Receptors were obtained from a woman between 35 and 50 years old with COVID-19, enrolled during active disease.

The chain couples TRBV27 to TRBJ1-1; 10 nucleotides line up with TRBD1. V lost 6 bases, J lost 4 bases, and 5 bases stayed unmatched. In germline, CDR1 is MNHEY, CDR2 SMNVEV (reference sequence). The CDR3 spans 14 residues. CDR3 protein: CASRMGQGSTEAFF. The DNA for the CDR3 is TGTGCCAGCAGGATGGGACAGGGGAGCACTGAAGCTTTCTTT.

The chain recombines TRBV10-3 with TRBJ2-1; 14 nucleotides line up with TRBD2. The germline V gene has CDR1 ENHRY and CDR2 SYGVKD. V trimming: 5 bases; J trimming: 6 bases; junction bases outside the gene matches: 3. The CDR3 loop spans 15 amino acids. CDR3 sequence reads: CAISIGLAGGNEQFF. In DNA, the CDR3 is TGTGCCATCAGTATCGGACTAGCGGGAGGCAATGAGCAGTTCTTC.

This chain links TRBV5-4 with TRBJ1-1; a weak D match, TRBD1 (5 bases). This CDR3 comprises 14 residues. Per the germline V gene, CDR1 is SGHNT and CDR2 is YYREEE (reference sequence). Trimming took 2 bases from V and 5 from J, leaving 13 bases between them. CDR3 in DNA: TGTGCCAGCAGCTTAAAGCAGGGCCGGACTGAAGCTTTCTTT. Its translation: CASSLKQGRTEAFF.

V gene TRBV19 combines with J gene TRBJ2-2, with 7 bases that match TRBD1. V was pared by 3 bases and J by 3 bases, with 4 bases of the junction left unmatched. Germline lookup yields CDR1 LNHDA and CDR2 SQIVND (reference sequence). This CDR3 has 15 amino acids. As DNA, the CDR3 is TGTGCCAGTAGTATTAGACAGGGATACACCGGGGAGCTGTTTTTT. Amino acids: CASSIRQGYTGELFF. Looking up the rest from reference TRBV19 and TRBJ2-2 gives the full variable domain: DGGITQSPKYLFRKEGQNVTLSCEQNLNHDAMYWYRQDPGQGLRLIYYSQIVNDFQKGDIAEGYSVSREKKESFPLTVTSAQKNPTAFYLCASSIRQGYTGELFFGEGSRLTVL.

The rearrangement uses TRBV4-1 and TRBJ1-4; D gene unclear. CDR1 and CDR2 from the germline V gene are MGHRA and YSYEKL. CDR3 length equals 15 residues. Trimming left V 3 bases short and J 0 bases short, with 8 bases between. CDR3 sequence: CASSHPGATNEKLFF. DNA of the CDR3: TGCGCCAGCAGCCATCCCGGGGCAACTAATGAAAAACTGTTTTTT.

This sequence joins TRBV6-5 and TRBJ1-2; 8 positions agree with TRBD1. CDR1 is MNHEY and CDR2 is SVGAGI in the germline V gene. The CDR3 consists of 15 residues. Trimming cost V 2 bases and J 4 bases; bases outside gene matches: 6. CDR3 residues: CASSYLQGAGYGYTF. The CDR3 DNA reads TGTGCCAGCAGTTACCTTCAGGGGGCCGGCTATGGCTACACCTTC.

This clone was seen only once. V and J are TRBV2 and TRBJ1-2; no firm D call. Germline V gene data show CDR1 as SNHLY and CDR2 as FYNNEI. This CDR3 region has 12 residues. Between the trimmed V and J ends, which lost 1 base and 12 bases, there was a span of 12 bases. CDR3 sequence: CASSEDGFPHTF. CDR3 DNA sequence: TGTGCCAGCAGTGAAGATGGCTTTCCCCACACCTTC.

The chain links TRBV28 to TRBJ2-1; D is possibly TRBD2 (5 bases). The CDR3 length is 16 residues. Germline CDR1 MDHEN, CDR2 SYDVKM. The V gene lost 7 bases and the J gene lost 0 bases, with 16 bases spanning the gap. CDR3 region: CASNLPLGSSYNEQFF. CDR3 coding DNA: TGTGCCAGCAACCTCCCGCTGGGGAGCTCCTACAATGAGCAGTTCTTC.

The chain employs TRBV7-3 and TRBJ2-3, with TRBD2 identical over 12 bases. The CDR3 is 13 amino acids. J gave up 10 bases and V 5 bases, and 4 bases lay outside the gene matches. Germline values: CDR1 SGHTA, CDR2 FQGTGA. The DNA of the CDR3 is TGTGCCAGCAGCCAGACTAGCGGGAGTTCGCAGTATTTT. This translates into CASSQTSGSSQYF.

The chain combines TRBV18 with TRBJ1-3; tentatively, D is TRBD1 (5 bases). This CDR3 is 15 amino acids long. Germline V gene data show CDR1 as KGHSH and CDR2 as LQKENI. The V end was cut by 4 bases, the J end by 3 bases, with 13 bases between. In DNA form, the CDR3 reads TGTGCCAGCTCACTCCAGGGTTCTGGTGGAAACACCATATATTTT. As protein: CASSLQGSGGNTIYF.

In nucleotides, the CDR3 is TGTGCCAGCAGCTTAAGGACACGCTACACCGGGGAGCTGTTTTTT. Protein product: CASSLRTRYTGELFF. This rearrangement joins TRBV7-2 to TRBJ2-2, with TRBD1 as a possible D gene (5 bases). V gave up 2 bases and J gave up 3 bases, with 10 bases separating them. The CDR3 is 15 residues long. Germline CDR1 reads SGHTA; CDR2 reads FQGNSA. The full variable domain, rest sourced from reference TRBV7-2 and TRBJ2-2, is GAGVSQSPSNKVTEKGKDVELRCDPISGHTALYWYRQSLGQGLEFLIYFQGNSAPDKSGLPSDRFSAERTGGSVSTLTIQRTQQEDSAVYLCASSLRTRYTGELFFGEGSRLTVL.

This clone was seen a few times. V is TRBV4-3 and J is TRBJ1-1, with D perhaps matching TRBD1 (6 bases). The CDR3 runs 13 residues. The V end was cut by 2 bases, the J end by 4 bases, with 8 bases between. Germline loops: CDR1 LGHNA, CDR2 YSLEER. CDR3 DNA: TGCGCCAGCAGCCAACAGGGGTTCACTGAAGCTTTCTTT. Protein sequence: CASSQQGFTEAFF.

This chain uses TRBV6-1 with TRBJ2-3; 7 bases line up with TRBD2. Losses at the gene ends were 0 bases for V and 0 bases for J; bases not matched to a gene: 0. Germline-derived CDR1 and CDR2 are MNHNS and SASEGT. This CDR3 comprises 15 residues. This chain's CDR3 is CASSEAGGSTDTQYF. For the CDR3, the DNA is TGTGCCAGCAGTGAAGCGGGGGGGAGCACAGATACGCAGTATTTT.

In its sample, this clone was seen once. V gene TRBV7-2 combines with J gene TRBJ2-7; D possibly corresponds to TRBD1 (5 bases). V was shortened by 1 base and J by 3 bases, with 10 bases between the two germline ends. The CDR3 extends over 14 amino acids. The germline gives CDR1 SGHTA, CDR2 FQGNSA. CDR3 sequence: CASSLVSGNYEQYF. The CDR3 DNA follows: TGTGCCAGCAGCTTAGTATCAGGGAACTACGAGCAGTACTTC.

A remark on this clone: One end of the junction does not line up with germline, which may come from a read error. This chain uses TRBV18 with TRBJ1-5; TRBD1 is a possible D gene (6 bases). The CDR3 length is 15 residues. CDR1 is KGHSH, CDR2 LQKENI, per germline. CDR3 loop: CATSDSRTARRIQHF. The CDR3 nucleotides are TGTGCCACCTCAGACTCTCGGACAGCCCGAAGGATCCAGCATTTT.

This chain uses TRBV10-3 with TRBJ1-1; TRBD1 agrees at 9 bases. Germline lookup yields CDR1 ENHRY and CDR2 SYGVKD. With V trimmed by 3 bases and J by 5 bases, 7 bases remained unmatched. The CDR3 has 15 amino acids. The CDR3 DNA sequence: TGTGCCATCAGTGACTGGGACAGGGATGGGACTGAAGCTTTCTTT. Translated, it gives CAISDWDRDGTEAFF.

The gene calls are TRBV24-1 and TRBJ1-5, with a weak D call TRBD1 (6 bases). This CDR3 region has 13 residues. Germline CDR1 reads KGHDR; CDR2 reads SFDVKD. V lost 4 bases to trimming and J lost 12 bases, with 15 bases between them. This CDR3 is CATSEPGASDQHF. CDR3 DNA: TGTGCCACCAGTGAGCCAGGGGCGAGCGACCAGCATTTT.

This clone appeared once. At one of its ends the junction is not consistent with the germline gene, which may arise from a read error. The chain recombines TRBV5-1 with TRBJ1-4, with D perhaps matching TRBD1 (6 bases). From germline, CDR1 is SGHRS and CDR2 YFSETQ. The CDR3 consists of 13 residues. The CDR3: CASSNRDNGKLFF. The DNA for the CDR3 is TGCGCCAGCAGTAACCGGGACAATGGAAAACTGTTTTTT. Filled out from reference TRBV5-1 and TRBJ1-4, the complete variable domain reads KAGVTQTPRYLIKTRGQQVTLSCSPISGHRSVSWYQQTPGQGLQFLFEYFSETQRNKGNFPGRFSGRQFSNSRSEMNVSTLELGDSALYLCASSNRDNGKLFFGSGTQLSVL.

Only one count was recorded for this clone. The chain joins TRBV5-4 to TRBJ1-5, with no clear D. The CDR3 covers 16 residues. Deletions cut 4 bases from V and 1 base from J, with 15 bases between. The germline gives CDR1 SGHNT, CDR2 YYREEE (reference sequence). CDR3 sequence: CASSPTPAASNQPQHF. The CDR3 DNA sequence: TGTGCCAGCAGCCCTACCCCGGCAGCGAGCAATCAGCCCCAGCATTTT. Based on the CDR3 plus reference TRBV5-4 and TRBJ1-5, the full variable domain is ETGVTQSPTHLIKTRGQQVTLRCSSQSGHNTVSWYQQALGQGPQFIFQYYREEENGRGNFPPRFSGLQFPNYSSELNVNALELDDSALYLCASSPTPAASNQPQHFGDGTRLSIL.

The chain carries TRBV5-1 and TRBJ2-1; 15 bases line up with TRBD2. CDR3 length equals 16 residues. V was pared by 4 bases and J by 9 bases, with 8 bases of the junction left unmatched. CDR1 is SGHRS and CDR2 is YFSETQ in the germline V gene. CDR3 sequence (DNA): TGCGCCAGCAGCACCGGGACTAGCGGGAGGCTGGGTGAGCAGTTCTTC. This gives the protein CASSTGTSGRLGEQFF.

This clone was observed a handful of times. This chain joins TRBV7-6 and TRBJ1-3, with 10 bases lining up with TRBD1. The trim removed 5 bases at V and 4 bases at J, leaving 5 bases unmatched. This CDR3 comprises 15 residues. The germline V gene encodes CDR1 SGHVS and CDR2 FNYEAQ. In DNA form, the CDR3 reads TGTGCCAGCAGCAAAGACAGGGGGCGCGGAAACACCATATATTTT. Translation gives CASSKDRGRGNTIYF.

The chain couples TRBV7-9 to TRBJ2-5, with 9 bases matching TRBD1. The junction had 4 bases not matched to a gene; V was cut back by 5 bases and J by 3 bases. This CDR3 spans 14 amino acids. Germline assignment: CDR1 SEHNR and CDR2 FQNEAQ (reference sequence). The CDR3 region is CASSPRQGEETQYF. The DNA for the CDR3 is TGTGCCAGCAGCCCCAGACAGGGGGAAGAGACCCAGTACTTC.

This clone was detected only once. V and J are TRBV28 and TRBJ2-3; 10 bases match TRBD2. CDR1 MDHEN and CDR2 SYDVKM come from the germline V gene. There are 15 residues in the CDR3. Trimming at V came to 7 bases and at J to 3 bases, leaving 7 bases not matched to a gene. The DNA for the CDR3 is TGTGCCAGCATTGCCAGCGGGAGGGGGACAGATACGCAGTATTTT. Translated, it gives CASIASGRGTDTQYF. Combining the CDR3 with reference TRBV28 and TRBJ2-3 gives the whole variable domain DVKVTQSSRYLVKRTGEKVFLECVQDMDHENMFWYRQDPGLGLRLIYFSYDVKMKEKGDIPEGYSVSREKKERFSLILESASTNQTSMYLCASIASGRGTDTQYFGPGTRLTVL.

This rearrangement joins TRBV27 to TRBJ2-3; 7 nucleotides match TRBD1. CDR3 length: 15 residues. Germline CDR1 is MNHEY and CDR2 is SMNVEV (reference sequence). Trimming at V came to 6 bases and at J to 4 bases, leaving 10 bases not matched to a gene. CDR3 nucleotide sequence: TGTGCCAGCAGCTTGTCCGGGACAGAGCCAGATACGCAGTATTTT. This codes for CASSLSGTEPDTQYF.

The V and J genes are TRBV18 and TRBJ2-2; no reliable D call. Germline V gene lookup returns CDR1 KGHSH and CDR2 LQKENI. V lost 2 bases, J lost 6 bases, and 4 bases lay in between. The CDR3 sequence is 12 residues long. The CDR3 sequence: CASSPSSGELFF. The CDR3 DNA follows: TGTGCCAGCTCACCATCCTCCGGGGAGCTGTTTTTT.